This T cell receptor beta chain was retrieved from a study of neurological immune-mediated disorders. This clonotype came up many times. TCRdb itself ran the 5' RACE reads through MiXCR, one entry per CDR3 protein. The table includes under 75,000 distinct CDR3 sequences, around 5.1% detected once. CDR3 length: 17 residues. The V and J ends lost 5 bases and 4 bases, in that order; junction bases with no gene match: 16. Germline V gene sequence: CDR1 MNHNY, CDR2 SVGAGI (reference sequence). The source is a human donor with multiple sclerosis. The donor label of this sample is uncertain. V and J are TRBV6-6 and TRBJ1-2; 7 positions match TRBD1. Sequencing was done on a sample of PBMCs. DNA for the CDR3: TGTGCCAGCAGTGCACGACAGGGCGTGTTTCGGGGCTATGGCTACACCTTC. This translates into CASSARQGVFRGYGYTF.